This TCR beta chain was observed in a study of blood T cell repertoires in COVID-19. In the study overall: Acute-phase and convalescent COVID-19 samples originated in the United States, Italy and Spain. T cells, B-cell-depleted T cells, or PBMCs supplied cDNA or gDNA.

Under the authors' procedure: From reference gene primer amplification, estimates of nucleated cell counts were derived. This table comes from immunoSEQ multiplex PCR, and its TCRdb copy is limited to in-frame clones, with some not included. V, J and clone size derive from that table, while D and trimming were established from the DNA sequence. The top ten hold 25% to 35% of the sample, which has some 120,000 clones, approximately 90% seen once. This CDR3 contains 15 residues. CDR1 is SNHLY and CDR2 is FYNNEI in the germline V gene. V lost 6 bases and J 7 bases, leaving 16 bases between the germline ends.

The sequence was obtained from a man aged 70 or older with active or convalescent COVID-19. V gene TRBV2 combines with J gene TRBJ1-6, with TRBD1 as a possible D gene (6 bases). The sequenced sample consisted of peripheral blood. CDR3 DNA sequence: TGTGCCAGCAGCAAACAGGGATCGGGGAATTCACCCCTCCACTTT. Protein product: CASSKQGSGNSPLHF. Together with reference TRBV2 and TRBJ1-6, the CDR3 gives the full variable domain: EPEVTQTPSHQVTQMGQEVILRCVPISNHLYFYWYRQILGQKVEFLVSFYNNEISEKSEIFDDQFSVERPDGSNFTLKIRSTKLEDSAMYFCASSKQGSGNSPLHFGNGTRLTVT.